One and the same sample provided the 21 T cell receptor beta chains below, sequenced in a study of blood T cell repertoires in COVID-19. Profiling relied on immunoSEQ multiplex PCR, and the TCRdb table lists in-frame clones only, not all of them. The sample has a few hundred thousand clones, 80% to 90% seen once; the top ten hold roughly a tenth. Sequenced material: PBMCs or T cells enriched from blood (not recorded which). The receptors stem from a woman between 18 and 29 years old who had recovered from COVID-19.

The chain couples TRBV7-9 to TRBJ2-7, with a weak D call TRBD2 (5 bases). CDR3 size: 15 residues. Trimming stripped 3 bases from V and 4 bases from J, with 16 bases between. The V gene's germline CDR1 is SEHNR and CDR2 FQNEAQ (reference sequence). Here the CDR3 reads CASSLRGGEEYEQYF. The CDR3 region has the DNA TGTGCCAGCAGCTTGAGAGGAGGCGAAGAATACGAGCAGTACTTC.

This sequence joins TRBV4-1 and TRBJ2-5; D is possibly TRBD1 (6 bases). Trimming cost V 0 bases and J 4 bases, with 9 bases left between them. The CDR3 consists of 14 residues. Germline loops: CDR1 MGHRA, CDR2 YSYEKL. The CDR3 protein is CASSQDQGIETQYF. CDR3 DNA sequence: TGCGCCAGCAGCCAAGATCAGGGGATAGAGACCCAGTACTTC.

The chain joins TRBV12-3 or TRBV12-4 to TRBJ1-1, with a possible D match to TRBD1 (6 bases). This CDR3 is 13 amino acids long. The V and J ends lost 7 bases and 4 bases respectively, with 13 bases between them. CDR3 sequence: CASTEQGITEAFF. The CDR3 DNA reads TGTGCCAGCACCGAACAGGGTATCACTGAAGCTTTCTTT.

This rearrangement joins TRBV11-2 to TRBJ2-5; the D is unclear. Germline assignment: CDR1 SGHAT and CDR2 FQNNGV. This CDR3 has 14 amino acids. With 7 bases removed from V and 0 bases from J, the gap between germline ends came to 12 bases. The CDR3 DNA reads as TGTGCCAGCACCCTATTCGACTACCAAGAGACCCAGTACTTC. It translates to CASTLFDYQETQYF. The full variable domain, its missing parts supplied by reference TRBV11-2 and TRBJ2-5, is EAGVAQSPRYKIIEKRQSVAFWCNPISGHATLYWYQQILGQGPKLLIQFQNNGVVDDSQLPKDRFSAERLKGVDSTLKIQPAKLEDSAVYLCASTLFDYQETQYFGPGTRLLVL.

The V gene is TRBV6-5, the J gene TRBJ2-7; 9 nucleotides line up with TRBD1. Germline assignment: CDR1 MNHEY and CDR2 SVGAGI. The V segment lost 11 bases and the J segment 5 bases; nucleotides outside the gene matches: 10. CDR3 length equals 13 residues. The chain's CDR3 is CAATGTGIHEQYF. The CDR3 DNA reads as TGTGCCGCGACCGGGACAGGGATCCACGAGCAGTACTTC.

The rearrangement links TRBV5-4 to TRBJ1-6; 12 nucleotides agree with TRBD1. With 6 bases clipped from V and 9 bases from J, the junction kept 7 bases outside the gene matches. Germline CDR1 SGHNT, CDR2 YYREEE (reference sequence). This CDR3 comprises 15 residues. The CDR3 coding sequence is TGTGCCAGCACCAAAAAGGGACAGGGGGCTTCACCCCTCCACTTT. Amino acids: CASTKKGQGASPLHF.

V and J are TRBV2 and TRBJ2-7, with D tentatively TRBD2 (5 bases). Germline CDR1 is SNHLY and CDR2 is FYNNEI. The V end lost 4 bases, the J end lost 1 base, and 8 bases lay between the germline ends. The length of the CDR3 is 13 residues. CDR3 sequence (DNA): TGTGCCAGCAGTGGGGAGTGGTCCTACGAGCAGTACTTC. It translates to CASSGEWSYEQYF. Together with reference TRBV2 and TRBJ2-7, the CDR3 gives the full variable domain: EPEVTQTPSHQVTQMGQEVILRCVPISNHLYFYWYRQILGQKVEFLVSFYNNEISEKSEIFDDQFSVERPDGSNFTLKIRSTKLEDSAMYFCASSGEWSYEQYFGPGTRLTVT.

V gene TRBV19 combines with J gene TRBJ1-2; maybe TRBD1 (5 bases). The V gene's germline CDR1 is LNHDA and CDR2 SQIVND (reference sequence). There are 12 residues in the CDR3. V was shortened by 3 bases and J by 5 bases, with 7 bases between the two germline ends. The CDR3 spells CASSMTVYGYTF. In DNA form, the CDR3 reads TGTGCCAGTAGTATGACAGTATATGGCTACACCTTC.

V and J are TRBV11-2 and TRBJ1-1; D gene ambiguous. The CDR3 consists of 12 residues. V lost 6 bases to trimming and J lost 0 bases, with 5 bases between them. Per germline, CDR1 SGHAT and CDR2 FQNNGV. The CDR3 reads CASSRMNTEAFF. The DNA of the CDR3 is TGTGCCAGCAGTCGTATGAACACTGAAGCTTTCTTT.

This clone was observed a few times. The rearrangement joins TRBV2 to TRBJ1-6, with a tentative D call TRBD1 (6 bases). The CDR3 contains 17 residues. The V end was cut by 6 bases, the J end by 6 bases, with 21 bases between. Per the germline V gene, CDR1 is SNHLY and CDR2 is FYNNEI. The CDR3 coding sequence is TGTGCCAGCAGAAGGGACGCGGGGGCGTTGCGTAATTCACCCCTCCACTTT. This sequence encodes CASRRDAGALRNSPLHF.

This clone was observed a few times. The chain uses TRBV7-8 and TRBJ1-1; possibly TRBD1 for D (6 bases). Trimming took 5 bases from V and 4 from J, leaving 14 bases between them. Germline-derived CDR1 and CDR2 are SGHVS and FQNEAQ. This CDR3 contains 14 residues. The chain's CDR3 is CASSPGVSSTEAFF. CDR3 coding DNA: TGTGCCAGCAGCCCAGGGGTGTCGAGCACTGAAGCTTTCTTT.

Only one count was recorded for this clone. The J gene is TRBJ2-7, the V gene TRBV2; TRBD2 agrees at 11 bases. The CDR3 covers 13 residues. With V trimmed by 6 bases and J by 5 bases, 3 bases remained unmatched. Germline CDR1 and CDR2: SNHLY and FYNNEI. The CDR3 DNA follows: TGTGCCAGCAGGAAACTAGCGGGGGACGAGCAGTACTTC. Its protein product is CASRKLAGDEQYF.

This clone was picked up a small number of times. The rearrangement uses TRBV7-9 and TRBJ1-6; 7 bases are shared with TRBD1. Trimming cost V 3 bases and J 10 bases; bases outside gene matches: 6. The CDR3 sequence is 14 residues long. Germline-derived CDR1 and CDR2 are SEHNR and FQNEAQ (reference sequence). The CDR3, as DNA: TGTGCCAGCAGCTTCCCCGACAGGGCCTCACCCCTCCACTTT. Protein: CASSFPDRASPLHF. Full variable domain (rest looked up from reference TRBV7-9 and TRBJ1-6): DTGVSQNPRHKITKRGQNVTFRCDPISEHNRLYWYRQTLGQGPEFLTYFQNEAQLEKSRLLSDRFSAERPKGSFSTLEIQRTEQGDSAMYLCASSFPDRASPLHFGNGTRLTVT.

The V call is TRBV6-1, the J call TRBJ2-3, with 11 bases lining up with TRBD2. Losses at the gene ends were 1 base for V and 5 bases for J; bases not matched to a gene: 5. Germline V lookup: CDR1 MNHNS, CDR2 SASEGT. The CDR3 length is 16 residues. For the CDR3, the DNA is TGTGCCAGCAGTGAAGTTAGCGGGGGGGCCGAAGATACGCAGTATTTT. As protein: CASSEVSGGAEDTQYF.

The chain employs TRBV30 and TRBJ2-2, with D possibly TRBD2 on 5 matching bases. The germline V gene encodes CDR1 GTSNPN and CDR2 SVGIG (reference sequence). This CDR3 has 13 amino acids. Trimming stripped 5 bases from V and 1 base from J, with 8 bases between. CDR3 sequence: CAWLLGNTGELFF. The CDR3 DNA sequence: TGTGCCTGGCTACTAGGGAACACCGGGGAGCTGTTTTTT. Drawing the rest from reference TRBV30 and TRBJ2-2, the complete variable domain is SQTIHQWPATLVQPVGSPLSLECTVEGTSNPNLYWYRQAAGRGLQLLFYSVGIGQISSEVPQNLSASRPQDRQFILSSKKLLLSDSGFYLCAWLLGNTGELFFGEGSRLTVL.

This sequence joins TRBV19 and TRBJ1-6; 7 bases are shared with TRBD1. The CDR3 is made up of 11 amino acids. From germline, CDR1 is LNHDA and CDR2 SQIVND (reference sequence). V lost 5 bases and J lost 15; bases outside the gene matches: 4. CDR3 in amino acids: CASSEGQILHF. CDR3 in DNA: TGTGCCAGTAGTGAGGGACAGATCCTCCACTTT.

DNA of the CDR3: TGCGCCAGCAGCCCCGGGGACAGGGGGCGTGGTGGCTACACCTTC. Translating it yields CASSPGDRGRGGYTF. The chain employs TRBV5-1 and TRBJ1-2; 12 bases are a match to TRBD1. Germline V gene data show CDR1 as SGHRS and CDR2 as YFSETQ. The trim removed 4 bases at V and 7 bases at J, leaving 8 bases unmatched. The CDR3 covers 15 residues. The variable domain in full, completed from reference TRBV5-1 and TRBJ1-2, reads KAGVTQTPRYLIKTRGQQVTLSCSPISGHRSVSWYQQTPGQGLQFLFEYFSETQRNKGNFPGRFSGRQFSNSRSEMNVSTLELGDSALYLCASSPGDRGRGGYTFGSGTRLTVV.

This rearrangement joins TRBV7-3 to TRBJ2-1; D perhaps matches TRBD1 (5 bases). Trimming shortened V by 6 bases and J by 6 bases, and 15 bases separated the two germline ends. CDR1 is SGHTA and CDR2 is FQGTGA in the germline V gene. CDR3 length: 14 residues. In DNA form, the CDR3 reads TGTGCCAGCAGTCAGGGTCAACCCTTCAATGAGCAGTTCTTC. Translating gives CASSQGQPFNEQFF. Looking up the rest from reference TRBV7-3 and TRBJ2-1 gives the full variable domain: GAGVSQTPSNKVTEKGKYVELRCDPISGHTALYWYRQSLGQGPEFLIYFQGTGAADDSGLPNDRFFAVRPEGSVSTLKIQRTERGDSAVYLCASSQGQPFNEQFFGPGTRLTVL.

This clone has a handful of counts. The chain links TRBV12-3 or TRBV12-4 to TRBJ2-7; D is ambiguous. This CDR3 spans 12 amino acids. Between the trimmed V and J ends, which lost 4 bases and 0 bases, there was a span of 4 bases. The CDR3 DNA is TGTGCCAGCAGTTACAGCTCCTACGAGCAGTACTTC. Its protein product is CASSYSSYEQYF.

The J gene is TRBJ2-7, the V gene TRBV18, with 9 bases lining up with TRBD1. CDR3 size: 15 residues. Germline V gene sequence: CDR1 KGHSH, CDR2 LQKENI. The V segment lost 2 bases and the J segment 2 bases; nucleotides outside the gene matches: 4. The CDR3 region has the DNA TGTGCCAGCTCACCAACGGGACAGGGCCCCTACGAGCAGTACTTC. Translated: CASSPTGQGPYEQYF.

The chain employs TRBV6-5 and TRBJ1-3; 7 nucleotides match TRBD1. The CDR3 is 13 residues long. The trim removed 10 bases at V and 1 base at J, leaving 4 bases unmatched. Germline V gives CDR1 MNHEY, CDR2 SVGAGI. The CDR3 sequence is CATTGASGNTIYF. The CDR3 region has the DNA TGTGCCACTACAGGGGCTTCTGGAAACACCATATATTTT.